This TCR beta chain was sequenced in a study of T-cell memory formation after mild COVID-19. Whole-study findings and limits: Whether day 37 second-wave clones are SARS-CoV-2-specific was not confirmed.

V lost 0 bases and J 6 bases, leaving 9 bases between the germline ends. The CDR3 spans 15 residues. Per the germline V gene, CDR1 is LGHNA and CDR2 is YSLEER. In TCRdb, the 5' RACE reads were re-called with MiXCR into one record per CDR3 protein. The repertoire includes about 130,000 distinct CDR3 sequences, less than 25% of them detected once, and approximately 25% sits in the top ten. As regards this clonotype: Its target is unknown.

V gene TRBV4-3 combines with J gene TRBJ1-6; tentatively, D is TRBD1 (5 bases). Sequenced input: PBMCs or a T cell subset sorted from them (not recorded which). This clonotype was sampled from an adult woman who had mild COVID-19 (a few samples of this study predate the infection). Cell type and time point are not known. This CDR3 is CASSQDRGRNSPLHF. The DNA for the CDR3 is TGCGCCAGCAGCCAAGATAGGGGACGTAATTCACCCCTCCACTTT.